These 24 T cell receptor beta chains were all obtained from the same sample, sequenced in a study of breast tumors, draining lymph nodes, adjacent tissues. MiXCR, run by TCRdb on the multiplex PCR reads, gives a single entry per CDR3 protein. The table lists some 140,000 distinct CDR3 sequences, around 20% of them singletons. The lymph nodes were axillary draining lymph nodes from breast cancer patients. Sequences were obtained from axillary lymph node tissue. These receptors all stem from a female donor with breast cancer. Some clones in this sample may be carry-over from other donors' samples.

In regard to this clonotype: A much larger clone is a single base away; this may be a read error. The gene calls are TRBV20-1 and TRBJ2-5, with D unclear. Germline V lookup: CDR1 DFQATT, CDR2 SNEGSKA (reference sequence). V was pared by 5 bases and J by 1 base, with 14 bases between. This CDR3 comprises 14 residues. The chain's CDR3 is CSAPDPLSQETQYF. CDR3 bases: TGCAGTGCTCCTGACCCCCTCAGCCAAGAGACCCAGTACTTC.

This clonotype was picked up many times. The chain joins TRBV20-1 to TRBJ2-5, with TRBD1 matching over 8 bases. The CDR3 runs to 16 residues. CDR1 DFQATT and CDR2 SNEGSKA come from the germline V gene (reference sequence). J lost 4 bases, V lost 2 bases, and 12 bases had no gene match. In nucleotides, the CDR3 is TGCAGTGCTAGAAGGGACAGGATGATTGTCGGAGAGACCCAGTACTTC. Protein product: CSARRDRMIVGETQYF.

This clonotype has a count of ten or more. The chain links TRBV20-1 to TRBJ2-1, with 10 bases lining up with TRBD2. Losses at the gene ends were 4 bases for V and 6 bases for J; bases not matched to a gene: 3. There are 13 residues in the CDR3. The germline V gene encodes CDR1 DFQATT and CDR2 SNEGSKA (reference sequence). DNA of the CDR3: TGCAGTGCTATGCTAGCGGGAGTCAATGAGCAGTTCTTC. As protein: CSAMLAGVNEQFF.

There are many counts of this clonotype. V gene TRBV5-5 combines with J gene TRBJ2-3; D remains unclear. The CDR3 contains 14 residues. Per germline, CDR1 SGHKS and CDR2 YYEKEE (reference sequence). V lost 2 bases, J lost 5 bases, and 12 bases lay in between. The CDR3 loop is CASSLANRQDTQYF. CDR3 DNA: TGTGCCAGCAGCTTAGCGAACCGGCAAGATACGCAGTATTTT. The complete variable domain, with remaining parts taken from reference TRBV5-5 and TRBJ2-3, reads DAGVTQSPTHLIKTRGQQVTLRCSPISGHKSVSWYQQVLGQGPQFIFQYYEKEERGRGNFPDRFSARQFPNYSSELNVNALLLGDSALYLCASSLANRQDTQYFGPGTRLTVL.

This clonotype was seen ten or more times. This chain uses TRBV2 with TRBJ1-2; 10 positions agree with TRBD1. The CDR3 extends over 15 amino acids. The J segment lost 8 bases and the V segment lost 8 bases, leaving 14 bases of the junction unmatched. Germline loops: CDR1 SNHLY, CDR2 FYNNEI. The CDR3 here is CASVLDRGRVGGYTF. For the CDR3, the DNA is TGTGCCAGCGTTCTAGACAGGGGGCGAGTTGGCGGCTACACCTTC.

This clonotype was seen many times. The chain couples TRBV3-1 to TRBJ2-7; D not certain. V lost 4 bases, J lost 6 bases, and 10 bases lay in between. Germline V gene sequence: CDR1 LGHDT, CDR2 YNNKEL (reference sequence). The CDR3 loop spans 12 amino acids. The CDR3 DNA sequence: TGTGCCAGCAGCCTCGAAGGCAGCGAGCAGTACTTC. Its translation is CASSLEGSEQYF.

This clonotype was detected ten times or more. The V and J genes are TRBV7-9 and TRBJ1-3; the D gene is possibly TRBD1 (6 bases). This CDR3 contains 15 residues. Trimming removed 6 bases from V and 0 bases from J, with 12 bases in between. From germline, CDR1 is SEHNR and CDR2 FQNEAQ (reference sequence). The CDR3 nucleotides read TGTGCCAGCAGTAACAGGGAGTACTCTGGAAACACCATATATTTT. Encoded protein: CASSNREYSGNTIYF. Full variable domain (outside the CDR3, taken from reference TRBV7-9 and TRBJ1-3): DTGVSQNPRHKITKRGQNVTFRCDPISEHNRLYWYRQTLGQGPEFLTYFQNEAQLEKSRLLSDRFSAERPKGSFSTLEIQRTEQGDSAMYLCASSNREYSGNTIYFGEGSWLTVV.

This clonotype was detected many times. The genes are TRBV25-1 and TRBJ2-1; D gene unclear. This CDR3 region has 13 residues. Between the trimmed V and J ends, which lost 4 bases and 6 bases, there was a span of 10 bases. CDR1 and CDR2 (germline): MGHDK, SYGVNS. CDR3 sequence (DNA): TGTGCCAGCAGTGTTACTGCGGCCAATGAGCAGTTCTTC. It is translated as CASSVTAANEQFF.

This clonotype was found many times. This rearrangement joins TRBV2 to TRBJ2-7, with 10 bases aligning to TRBD2. The CDR3 contains 15 residues. Germline V CDR1 and CDR2: SNHLY, FYNNEI. Trimming took 2 bases from V and 3 from J; bases not matched to a gene: 4. The CDR3 here is CASSEKAGGIYEQYF. DNA of the CDR3: TGTGCCAGCAGTGAAAAAGCGGGAGGGATCTACGAGCAGTACTTC.

Many counts were recorded for this clonotype. The V and J genes are TRBV12-3 or TRBV12-4 and TRBJ2-5; no firm D call. Trimming left V 4 bases short and J 7 bases short, with 16 bases between. The CDR3 spans 14 residues. CDR3 bases: TGTGCCAGCAGTTCCGGCCGGGTTGTAGGGACCCAGTACTTC. Translating it yields CASSSGRVVGTQYF.

This clonotype was recorded at least ten times. The chain recombines TRBV15 with TRBJ2-7; D uncertain. The CDR3 has 13 amino acids. CDR1 and CDR2 (germline): LNHNV, YYDKDF (reference sequence). V lost 2 bases and J lost 7, with 12 bases in between. CDR3 bases: TGTGCCACCAGCAGAACAGTTTTTGAGGAGCAGTACTTC. Translated, it gives CATSRTVFEEQYF.

In regard to this clonotype: A much larger clone differs by one base, so this may be a read error. The J gene is TRBJ2-1, the V gene TRBV20-1; TRBD2 aligns across 12 bases. Looked up from germline, CDR1 is DFQATT and CDR2 is SNEGSKA (reference sequence). This CDR3 is built from 15 residues. Written as DNA, the CDR3 is TGCGGTGCTCATAGACTAGCGGGAGTGGCTGTTGAGCAGTTCTTC. Encoded protein: CGAHRLAGVAVEQFF.

The table lists this clonotype with many counts. The chain joins TRBV2 to TRBJ2-5; D not certain. Germline V CDR1 and CDR2: SNHLY, FYNNEI. The V end was cut by 7 bases, the J end by 2 bases, with 14 bases between. The length of the CDR3 is 14 residues. CDR3 sequence: CASTPLAVQETQYF. The CDR3 nucleotides are TGTGCCAGCACCCCCCTCGCGGTGCAAGAGACCCAGTACTTC.

This clonotype was seen once. The rearrangement uses TRBV5-1 and TRBJ2-7; 8 positions agree with TRBD1. With V trimmed by 1 base and J by 6 bases, 9 bases remained unmatched. Germline CDR1 is SGHRS and CDR2 is YFSETQ. The CDR3 loop spans 15 amino acids. This CDR3 reads CASSLRSGQGGEQYF. CDR3 in DNA: TGCGCCAGCAGCTTGAGGTCAGGACAGGGTGGCGAGCAGTACTTC. Based on the CDR3 plus reference TRBV5-1 and TRBJ2-7, the full variable domain is KAGVTQTPRYLIKTRGQQVTLSCSPISGHRSVSWYQQTPGQGLQFLFEYFSETQRNKGNFPGRFSGRQFSNSRSEMNVSTLELGDSALYLCASSLRSGQGGEQYFGPGTRLTVT.

Concerning this clonotype: This may arise from a read error, as a much more abundant clone is one base away. The CDR3 does not end in the conserved phenylalanine or tryptophan, so this is likely a read error. The chain combines TRBV18 with TRBJ2-5; D gene uncertain. CDR3 length: 14 residues. The V end lost 2 bases, the J end lost 5 bases, and 12 bases lay between the germline ends. Germline-derived CDR1 and CDR2 are KGHSH and LQKENI. CDR3 in amino acids: CASSPERQRETQYC. For the CDR3, the DNA is TGTGCCAGCTCACCAGAGAGGCAGAGGGAGACCCAGTACTGC.

This clonotype came up many times. This chain links TRBV5-8 with TRBJ1-6; D might be TRBD1 (5 bases). Germline V CDR1 and CDR2: SGHTS, YDEGEE. Trimming stripped 0 bases from V and 7 bases from J, with 11 bases between. The CDR3 totals 15 residues. CDR3 nucleotides: TGTGCCAGCAGCTTGGGCGGGGCGCCGAATTCACCCCTCCACTTT. This sequence encodes CASSLGGAPNSPLHF.

Comments on this clonotype: A much larger clone differs by one base, so this may be a read error. The chain uses TRBV19 and TRBJ2-2, with D unresolved. CDR3 size: 12 residues. The V and J ends lost 5 bases and 7 bases respectively, with 8 bases between them. Germline CDR1 LNHDA, CDR2 SQIVND (reference sequence). The CDR3 sequence is CASSQIFGELFF. The DNA for the CDR3 is TGTGCCAGTAGTCAAATCTTCGGGGAGCTGTTTTTT.

This clonotype was seen at least ten times. This chain uses TRBV24-1 with TRBJ1-2, with TRBD1 matching 8 bases. Germline V gives CDR1 KGHDR, CDR2 SFDVKD. The ends lost 2 bases at V and 5 bases at J; junction bases unmatched: 3. The CDR3 sequence is 14 residues long. The CDR3 DNA sequence: TGTGCCACCAGTGATTCGGACAGGGCGTATGGCTACACCTTC. It yields the protein CATSDSDRAYGYTF.

This clonotype showed up many times. The J gene is TRBJ1-3, the V gene TRBV20-1; perhaps TRBD1 as D (5 bases). Germline V CDR1 and CDR2: DFQATT, SNEGSKA (reference sequence). The CDR3 covers 15 residues. V shed 2 bases and J shed 2 bases, with 13 bases lying between them. The CDR3 DNA is TGCAGTGCTAGACAGGGATCGCGCCCTGGAAACACCATATATTTT. Residues: CSARQGSRPGNTIYF.

This clonotype appeared many times. The V call is TRBV9, the J call TRBJ2-1; D is undetermined. V was pared by 3 bases and J by 4 bases, with 14 bases between. The germline CDR1 and CDR2 sequences are SGDLS and YYNGEE. The CDR3 is made up of 15 amino acids. The CDR3: CASSGGPWYYNEQFF. The CDR3 bases are TGTGCCAGCAGCGGTGGGCCTTGGTATTACAATGAGCAGTTCTTC.

Many counts were recorded for this clonotype. The rearrangement links TRBV30 to TRBJ1-2, with unresolved D. The CDR3 loop spans 13 amino acids. V lost 1 base, J lost 8 bases, and 14 bases lay in between. CDR1 GTSNPN and CDR2 SVGIG come from the germline V gene (reference sequence). CDR3 nucleotides: TGTGCCTGGAGTGCTCGGGGAATCCAGGGCTACACCTTC. It encodes CAWSARGIQGYTF.

The chain links TRBV20-1 to TRBJ2-5; 7 bases are a match to TRBD2. The length of the CDR3 is 16 residues. V lost 1 base and J lost 4; bases outside the gene matches: 12. Germline loops: CDR1 DFQATT, CDR2 SNEGSKA (reference sequence). CDR3 sequence (DNA): TGCAGTGCTAGAGCCTCTAGCGGTGAAAGGGGAGAGACCCAGTACTTC. Translation: CSARASSGERGETQYF.

This clonotype was detected many times. J is TRBJ2-7 and V is TRBV2; 7 bases line up with TRBD2. Germline V gives CDR1 SNHLY, CDR2 FYNNEI. V trimming: 6 bases; J trimming: 6 bases; junction bases outside the gene matches: 8. The CDR3 contains 13 residues. The CDR3: CASSLGEGSEQYF. The DNA of the CDR3 is TGTGCCAGCAGCTTGGGGGAGGGTAGCGAGCAGTACTTC.

In its sample, this clonotype was seen many times. The chain links TRBV30 to TRBJ1-4; a possible D gene is TRBD1 (6 bases). The V and J ends lost 0 bases and 8 bases respectively, with 22 bases between them. Germline CDR1 and CDR2: GTSNPN and SVGIG (reference sequence). The CDR3 extends over 17 amino acids. The CDR3 protein is CAWSVYSSGPQGEKLFF. The CDR3 nucleotides read TGTGCCTGGAGTGTATACTCCAGTGGGCCGCAGGGGGAAAAACTGTTTTTT.